These 31 T cell receptor beta chains originate from one sample sequenced in a study of breast tumors, draining lymph nodes, adjacent tissues. From the multiplex PCR reads, TCRdb called clonotypes with MiXCR, one entry per CDR3 protein. The sample consists of roughly 49,000 distinct CDR3 sequences, roughly two fifths of them appearing once. The sequenced sample was breast tumor tissue. All receptors come from a female donor with breast cancer. Some clones in this sample may be carry-over from other donors' samples.

By share of the sample, this clonotype is medium-sized. The J gene is TRBJ2-7, the V gene TRBV15; 10 bases align to TRBD1. The trim removed 3 bases at V and 5 bases at J, leaving 4 bases unmatched. CDR1 LNHNV and CDR2 YYDKDF come from the germline V gene (reference sequence). This CDR3 region has 14 residues. DNA of the CDR3: TGTGCCACCAGCAGCCCCGGGACAGGGGACGAGCAGTACTTC. This gives the protein CATSSPGTGDEQYF.

This clonotype was recorded only once. The rearrangement uses TRBV5-5 and TRBJ2-5; the D is unclear. Germline lookup yields CDR1 SGHKS and CDR2 YYEKEE (reference sequence). The length of the CDR3 is 15 residues. V lost 0 bases to trimming and J lost 2 bases, with 11 bases between them. CDR3: CASSLDRARQETQYF. CDR3 bases: TGTGCCAGCAGCTTGGACCGGGCCAGACAAGAGACCCAGTACTTC.

The chain employs TRBV5-8 and TRBJ2-1; D not resolved. V was cut by 3 bases and J by 2 bases, with 6 bases left in between. This CDR3 is 13 amino acids long. Per germline, CDR1 SGHTS and CDR2 YDEGEE. CDR3 bases: TGTGCCAGCAGCTCGATGACCTACAATGAGCAGTTCTTC. Translated: CASSSMTYNEQFF.

The sample holds many counts of this clonotype. This chain joins TRBV24-1 and TRBJ2-2, with 8 bases aligning to TRBD2. The CDR3 is 14 residues long. Germline V lookup: CDR1 KGHDR, CDR2 SFDVKD. V lost 5 bases to trimming and J lost 3 bases; unmatched junction nucleotides: 1. CDR3 sequence (DNA): TGTGCCACCAGTGGGGGACTAGACACCGGGGAGCTGTTTTTT. Translated, it gives CATSGGLDTGELFF.

This clonotype was seen a handful of times. V and J are TRBV11-3 and TRBJ1-1; D perhaps matches TRBD1 (5 bases). V lost 0 bases and J 11 bases, leaving 16 bases between the germline ends. This CDR3 contains 14 residues. Germline CDR1 is SGHNT and CDR2 is YENEEA. The CDR3 loop is CASSLDSPRGRAFF. The CDR3, as DNA: TGTGCCAGCAGCTTAGATTCCCCACGGGGACGCGCTTTCTTT. The entire variable domain, with the rest obtained from reference TRBV11-3 and TRBJ1-1, is as follows: EAGVVQSPRYKIIEKKQPVAFWCNPISGHNTLYWYLQNLGQGPELLIRYENEEAVDDSQLPKDRFSAERLKGVDSTLKIQPAELGDSAVYLCASSLDSPRGRAFFGQGTRLTVV.

The chain has TRBV20-1 and TRBJ2-7, with D hard to call. V was cut by 5 bases and J by 3 bases, with 8 bases left in between. The CDR3 runs 11 residues. Per germline, CDR1 DFQATT and CDR2 SNEGSKA (reference sequence). CDR3 sequence: CSAPQYYEQYF. The CDR3 region has the DNA TGCAGTGCTCCCCAGTACTACGAGCAGTACTTC.

Ten or more counts support this clonotype. The chain couples TRBV20-1 to TRBJ1-1, with a possible D match to TRBD1 (5 bases). CDR1 and CDR2 from the germline V gene are DFQATT and SNEGSKA (reference sequence). This CDR3 region has 12 residues. Between the trimmed V and J ends, which lost 6 bases and 5 bases, there was a span of 13 bases. In DNA, the CDR3 is TGCAGTGCCGTGGGGAGGGGTACTGAAGCTTTCTTT. It codes for CSAVGRGTEAFF.

This clonotype has a count of ten or more. The chain uses TRBV11-1 and TRBJ2-1; 8 bases fit TRBD2. V was pared by 3 bases and J by 9 bases, with 4 bases of the junction left unmatched. The CDR3 consists of 13 residues. From germline, CDR1 is SGHAT and CDR2 FQDESV (reference sequence). The CDR3 coding sequence is TGTGCCAGCAGCTTCTTCCGGGGGGGTGAGCAGTTCTTC. Its translation: CASSFFRGGEQFF.

This clonotype was observed many times. This chain connects TRBV5-8 to TRBJ1-4, with D perhaps matching TRBD1 (5 bases). The CDR3 loop spans 15 amino acids. Looked up from germline, CDR1 is SGHTS and CDR2 is YDEGEE. Trimming took 1 base from V and 2 from J, leaving 9 bases between them. The CDR3 DNA reads as TGTGCCAGCAGCTTGTGGGGACGTACTAATGAAAAACTGTTTTTT. The encoded protein is CASSLWGRTNEKLFF.

The chain couples TRBV29-1 to TRBJ2-2; TRBD2 matches 9 bases. There are 14 residues in the CDR3. CDR1 is SQVTM, CDR2 ANQGSEA, per germline. The J segment lost 1 base and the V segment lost 7 bases, leaving 4 bases of the junction unmatched. CDR3 in DNA: TGCAGCGCACGTAGCGGGAGGAACACCGGGGAGCTGTTTTTT. Translating gives CSARSGRNTGELFF.

This clonotype was found many times. The rearrangement links TRBV15 to TRBJ1-3, with D unclear. The CDR3 runs to 14 residues. CDR1 and CDR2 (germline): LNHNV, YYDKDF (reference sequence). The ends were cut back, 1 base at V and 1 base at J, with 5 bases in the middle. The CDR3 is CATSRGGSGNTIYF. CDR3 nucleotides: TGTGCCACCAGCAGAGGAGGATCTGGAAACACCATATATTTT. Drawing the rest from reference TRBV15 and TRBJ1-3, the complete variable domain is DAMVIQNPRYQVTQFGKPVTLSCSQTLNHNVMYWYQQKSSQAPKLLFHYYDKDFNNEADTPDNFQSRRPNTSFCFLDIRSPGLGDTAMYLCATSRGGSGNTIYFGEGSWLTVV.

This clonotype was observed many times. The V gene is TRBV5-6, the J gene TRBJ2-5; 8 bases agree with TRBD1. Germline V gives CDR1 SGHDT, CDR2 YYEEEE. The CDR3 covers 13 residues. Trimming at V came to 4 bases and at J to 7 bases, leaving 6 bases not matched to a gene. The CDR3 loop reads CASSRDRQGTQYF. The CDR3 region has the DNA TGTGCCAGCAGCAGGGACAGGCAGGGGACCCAGTACTTC.

A few counts support this clonotype. The gene calls are TRBV5-5 and TRBJ1-1; TRBD1 aligns across 9 bases. The CDR3 extends over 14 amino acids. The J segment lost 6 bases and the V segment lost 0 bases, leaving 3 bases of the junction unmatched. The germline gives CDR1 SGHKS, CDR2 YYEKEE (reference sequence). CDR3: CASSLVQGASEAFF. CDR3 coding DNA: TGTGCCAGCAGCTTGGTACAGGGGGCCTCTGAAGCTTTCTTT.

This clonotype was recorded at least ten times. J is TRBJ1-4 and V is TRBV19, with 9 bases lining up with TRBD1. The CDR3 length is 14 residues. Germline V CDR1 and CDR2: LNHDA, SQIVND (reference sequence). V lost 3 bases to trimming and J lost 8 bases; unmatched junction nucleotides: 4. CDR3 protein: CASSMGQGSEKLFF. CDR3 nucleotide sequence: TGTGCCAGTAGTATGGGACAGGGATCAGAAAAACTGTTTTTT.

This clonotype is medium-sized (0.01 to 0.1%) within its sample. This chain uses TRBV7-3 with TRBJ2-1, with 9 bases fitting TRBD2. Germline V gene sequence: CDR1 SGHTA, CDR2 FQGTGA. J was trimmed by 10 bases and V by 3 bases; bases with no gene match: 7. The CDR3 covers 14 residues. The CDR3 is CASSFGVREGEQFF. The CDR3 region has the DNA TGTGCCAGCAGCTTTGGAGTGCGGGAGGGGGAGCAGTTCTTC.

Ten or more counts support this clonotype. The V and J genes are TRBV29-1 and TRBJ2-2; 9 positions agree with TRBD1. Trimming took 6 bases from V and 5 from J; bases not matched to a gene: 4. Germline assignment: CDR1 SQVTM and CDR2 ANQGSEA. This CDR3 contains 13 residues. The CDR3 here is CSVDRGSTGELFF. For the CDR3, the DNA is TGCAGCGTAGACAGGGGGTCAACCGGGGAGCTGTTTTTT.

This clonotype appeared many times. This rearrangement joins TRBV20-1 to TRBJ2-7, with TRBD1 identical over 8 bases. With 3 bases clipped from V and 2 bases from J, the junction kept 3 bases outside the gene matches. The CDR3 runs 13 residues. Per the germline V gene, CDR1 is DFQATT and CDR2 is SNEGSKA (reference sequence). The CDR3 nucleotides read TGCAGTGCTAGCGGACAGGGCGCCTACGAGCAGTACTTC. The encoded protein is CSASGQGAYEQYF.

In its sample, this clonotype was seen many times. The rearrangement joins TRBV5-1 to TRBJ1-2; TRBD1 agrees at 8 bases. The CDR3 contains 16 residues. V shed 0 bases, J shed 6 bases, and the junction held 10 bases outside the gene matches. CDR1 is SGHRS, CDR2 YFSETQ, per germline. CDR3 DNA sequence: TGCGCCAGCAGCTTGGTGGCAGGGGGCGCGTCGGATGGCTACACCTTC. This codes for CASSLVAGGASDGYTF. Supplemented by reference TRBV5-1 and TRBJ1-2, the full variable domain reads KAGVTQTPRYLIKTRGQQVTLSCSPISGHRSVSWYQQTPGQGLQFLFEYFSETQRNKGNFPGRFSGRQFSNSRSEMNVSTLELGDSALYLCASSLVAGGASDGYTFGSGTRLTVV.

This clonotype was seen many times. This chain joins TRBV3-1 and TRBJ2-5, with 9 bases lining up with TRBD2. This CDR3 is built from 14 residues. Trimming at V came to 3 bases and at J to 1 base, leaving 0 bases not matched to a gene. Germline assignment: CDR1 LGHDT and CDR2 YNNKEL (reference sequence). CDR3 nucleotide sequence: TGTGCCAGCAGCCAGACTAGCGGCCAAGAGACCCAGTACTTC. Its translation: CASSQTSGQETQYF.

This clonotype was detected many times. The chain joins TRBV27 to TRBJ2-7, with 7 nucleotides matching TRBD2. The CDR3 extends over 12 amino acids. The V gene's germline CDR1 is MNHEY and CDR2 SMNVEV (reference sequence). V lost 10 bases, J lost 1 base, and 4 bases stayed unmatched. CDR3 amino acids: CATGEGSYEQYF. The CDR3 coding sequence is TGTGCCACTGGGGAGGGGTCCTACGAGCAGTACTTC.

This clonotype showed up many times. The genes are TRBV9 and TRBJ2-5; tentatively, D is TRBD2 (6 bases). Trimming cost V 4 bases and J 2 bases, with 21 bases left between them. Germline V gives CDR1 SGDLS, CDR2 YYNGEE. CDR3 size: 17 residues. CDR3 in amino acids: CASSPRLETRGQETQYF. Here the CDR3 DNA reads TGTGCCAGCAGCCCCCGCCTCGAGACTAGAGGGCAAGAGACCCAGTACTTC. The whole variable domain, remainder taken from reference TRBV9 and TRBJ2-5, is DSGVTQTPKHLITATGQRVTLRCSPRSGDLSVYWYQQSLDQGLQFLIQYYNGEERAKGNILERFSAQQFPDLHSELNLSSLELGDSALYFCASSPRLETRGQETQYFGPGTRLLVL.

V is TRBV7-3 and J is TRBJ2-3; D ambiguous. CDR3 length: 13 amino acids. Germline values: CDR1 SGHTA, CDR2 FQGTGA. V was cut by 5 bases and J by 5 bases, with 11 bases left in between. Here the CDR3 DNA reads TGTGCCAGCAGCAGTTCTCAAGGAGATACGCAGTATTTT. It yields the protein CASSSSQGDTQYF.

On this clonotype: Lacking the conserved final phenylalanine or tryptophan, this CDR3 likely reflects a read error. The rearrangement joins TRBV7-8 to TRBJ2-5, with 7 bases matching TRBD1. CDR1 and CDR2 from the germline V gene are SGHVS and FQNEAQ. The CDR3 has 14 amino acids. The ends lost 1 base at V and 6 bases at J; junction bases unmatched: 5. The DNA of the CDR3 is TGTGCCAGCAGCTTAGAAAACAGGGGCAAGACCCAGTACCTC. This sequence encodes CASSLENRGKTQYL.

With regard to this clonotype: The conserved final phenylalanine or tryptophan is absent from the CDR3, which likely points to a read error. V usage is TRBV7-2 and J usage is TRBJ1-6; tentatively, D is TRBD1 (6 bases). CDR3 length equals 17 residues. Deletions cut 7 bases from V and 9 bases from J, with 25 bases between. The germline gives CDR1 SGHTA, CDR2 FQGNSA. CDR3: CASIRCSERGALSPLHL. The CDR3 DNA reads TGTGCCAGCATCCGGTGTTCGGAGAGGGGGGCGCTTTCACCCCTCCACCTT.

This rearrangement joins TRBV7-2 to TRBJ2-6; no definite D call. The CDR3 runs to 18 residues. V was trimmed by 4 bases and J by 4 bases, leaving 20 bases between them. Germline assignment: CDR1 SGHTA and CDR2 FQGNSA. The CDR3, as DNA: TGTGCCAGCAGCTCACTAAATACTGGTGGGCTCGGGGCCAACGTCCTGACTTTC. It codes for CASSSLNTGGLGANVLTF.

This clonotype was observed a single time. The chain couples TRBV9 to TRBJ2-3, with TRBD2 matching 7 bases. V gave up 2 bases and J gave up 1 base; unmatched junction bases: 4. This CDR3 has 15 amino acids. CDR1 and CDR2 from the germline V gene are SGDLS and YYNGEE. CDR3: CASSVGGSGTDTQYF. DNA of the CDR3: TGTGCCAGCAGCGTGGGCGGGAGTGGCACAGATACGCAGTATTTT. The variable domain in full, with the rest retrieved from reference TRBV9 and TRBJ2-3, is DSGVTQTPKHLITATGQRVTLRCSPRSGDLSVYWYQQSLDQGLQFLIQYYNGEERAKGNILERFSAQQFPDLHSELNLSSLELGDSALYFCASSVGGSGTDTQYFGPGTRLTVL.

This clonotype occurred many times. The V call is TRBV6-5, the J call TRBJ2-6; D remains ambiguous. V gave up 0 bases and J gave up 0 bases, with 12 bases separating them. Germline loops: CDR1 MNHEY, CDR2 SVGAGI. This CDR3 is 18 amino acids long. The CDR3 coding sequence is TGTGCCAGCAGTTACTCAGGCAGCGCATACTCTGGGGCCAACGTCCTGACTTTC. Encoded protein: CASSYSGSAYSGANVLTF.

This chain joins TRBV7-2 and TRBJ1-5, with D possibly matching TRBD1 (6 bases). This CDR3 has 15 residues. Trimming cost V 7 bases and J 5 bases, with 18 bases left between them. Per the germline V gene, CDR1 is SGHTA and CDR2 is FQGNSA. CDR3 coding DNA: TGTGCCAGCAACCTTCCGGAACAGGGAGATCAGCCCCAGCATTTT. This codes for CASNLPEQGDQPQHF.

The rearrangement links TRBV2 to TRBJ1-5; 7 nucleotides agree with TRBD1. The germline CDR1 and CDR2 sequences are SNHLY and FYNNEI. The V gene end was trimmed by 5 bases and the J gene end by 11 bases; junction bases not matched to a gene: 12. This CDR3 has 14 residues. This CDR3 is CASSTLGGRETQHF. CDR3 DNA: TGTGCCAGCAGTACCCTAGGGGGCCGGGAGACCCAGCATTTT.

This clonotype was detected ten times or more. The rearrangement joins TRBV5-1 to TRBJ2-3; TRBD1 might be the D (6 bases). Germline-derived CDR1 and CDR2 are SGHRS and YFSETQ. Trimming shortened V by 4 bases and J by 2 bases, and 14 bases separated the two germline ends. The CDR3 totals 15 residues. The CDR3, as DNA: TGCGCCAGCAGCAGTGACAGGTGGGACACAGATACGCAGTATTTT. Residues: CASSSDRWDTDTQYF.

This clonotype was seen repeatedly, ten times or more. The chain recombines TRBV4-3 with TRBJ1-2; D gene ambiguous. The CDR3 is 15 residues long. Germline assignment: CDR1 LGHNA and CDR2 YSLEER. Trimming took off 0 bases at V and 8 bases at J, with 16 bases between the two ends. In nucleotides, the CDR3 is TGCGCCAGCAGCCAAGACGTGGCGGGATGGAGGGGCTACACCTTC. Translating it yields CASSQDVAGWRGYTF.